The 8 T cell receptor beta chains listed next were all sequenced from one sample in a study of T cell responses to AZD1222 COVID-19 vaccine. Only in-frame clones appear in the TCRdb table, and some are missing; sequencing was by immunoSEQ multiplex PCR. The sample has about 100,000 clones; approximately 87% are singletons. The specimen comprised peripheral blood, sampled on day 0 of AZD1222 vaccination. These receptors all come from an adult in good health.

The chain joins TRBV6-5 to TRBJ2-5; possible D gene TRBD2, 5 bases. There are 15 residues in the CDR3. Germline V lookup: CDR1 MNHEY, CDR2 SVGAGI. Trimming cost V 0 bases and J 5 bases, with 13 bases left between them. CDR3 bases: TGTGCCAGCAGTTACTCTACGGGGAGTGGGGAGACCCAGTACTTC. Encoded protein: CASSYSTGSGETQYF.

The chain employs TRBV27 and TRBJ1-2; the D is unclear. The CDR3 covers 13 residues. Germline assignment: CDR1 MNHEY and CDR2 SMNVEV (reference sequence). Between the trimmed V and J ends, which lost 5 bases and 1 base, there was a span of 8 bases. CDR3 sequence reads: CASSQTVNYGYTF. The CDR3 DNA sequence: TGTGCCAGCAGTCAAACAGTTAACTATGGCTACACCTTC.

This chain links TRBV15 with TRBJ1-5; the D gene is possibly TRBD1 (5 bases). Germline V gene sequence: CDR1 LNHNV, CDR2 YYDKDF (reference sequence). V shed 1 base and J shed 7 bases, with 8 bases lying between them. The CDR3 has 13 amino acids. CDR3 sequence reads: CATSRGGGQPQHF. The CDR3 coding sequence is TGTGCCACCAGCAGAGGGGGGGGACAGCCCCAGCATTTT.

The chain employs TRBV5-1 and TRBJ2-2; 7 bases agree with TRBD1. The germline V gene has CDR1 SGHRS and CDR2 YFSETQ. The length of the CDR3 is 14 residues. The V and J ends lost 2 bases and 3 bases, in that order; junction bases with no gene match: 1. Here the CDR3 DNA reads TGCGCCAGCAGCTTAACAGGGGACACCGGGGAGCTGTTTTTT. Translating it yields CASSLTGDTGELFF.

The chain has TRBV15 and TRBJ1-1; 7 bases are shared with TRBD1. Germline CDR1 is LNHNV and CDR2 is YYDKDF (reference sequence). V lost 0 bases and J lost 4; bases outside the gene matches: 5. This CDR3 spans 15 amino acids. The CDR3 sequence is CATSRDTGVGTEAFF. CDR3 nucleotide sequence: TGTGCCACCAGCAGAGATACAGGGGTTGGCACTGAAGCTTTCTTT.

The chain joins TRBV7-6 to TRBJ1-6; D perhaps matches TRBD1 (5 bases). The CDR3 consists of 14 residues. Germline V gene data show CDR1 as SGHVS and CDR2 as FNYEAQ. V was clipped by 1 base and J by 8 bases, with 9 bases between them. CDR3 nucleotides: TGTGCCAGCAGCTTAGAGGGGAGCGATTCACCCCTCCACTTT. This translates into CASSLEGSDSPLHF.

The chain is built from TRBV6-5 and TRBJ1-6; D is unresolved. This CDR3 comprises 12 residues. V lost 10 bases and J lost 8, with 12 bases in between. The germline gives CDR1 MNHEY, CDR2 SVGAGI. CDR3 in DNA: TGTGCCACTCGGGATTCTCATTCACCCCTCCACTTT. Translating it yields CATRDSHSPLHF.

The CDR3 loop is CASSVDRASGEQYF. CDR3 bases: TGCGCCAGCAGTGTGGACCGGGCTAGCGGAGAGCAGTACTTC. V gene TRBV10-2 combines with J gene TRBJ2-7, with 7 bases identical to TRBD2. After removal of 4 bases from V and 7 bases from J, the junction contained 10 bases not matched to a gene. Germline V gene data show CDR1 as WSHSY and CDR2 as SAAADI. This CDR3 comprises 14 residues.